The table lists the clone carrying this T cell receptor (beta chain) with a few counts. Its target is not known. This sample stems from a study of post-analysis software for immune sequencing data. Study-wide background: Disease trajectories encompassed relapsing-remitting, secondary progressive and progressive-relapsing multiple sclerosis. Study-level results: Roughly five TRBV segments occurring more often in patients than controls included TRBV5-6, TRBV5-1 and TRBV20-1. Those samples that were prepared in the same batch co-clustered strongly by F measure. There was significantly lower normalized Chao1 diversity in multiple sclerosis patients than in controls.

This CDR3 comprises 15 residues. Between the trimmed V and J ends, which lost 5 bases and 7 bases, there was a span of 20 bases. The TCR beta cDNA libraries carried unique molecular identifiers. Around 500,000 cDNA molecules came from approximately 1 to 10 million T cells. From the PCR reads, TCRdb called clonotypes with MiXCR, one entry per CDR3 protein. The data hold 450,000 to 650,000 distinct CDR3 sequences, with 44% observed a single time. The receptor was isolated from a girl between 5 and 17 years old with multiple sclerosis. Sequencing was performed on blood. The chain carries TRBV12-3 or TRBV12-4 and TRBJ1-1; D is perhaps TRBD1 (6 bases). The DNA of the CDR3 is TGTGCCAGCAGTCAACAGGGAACCCGAGACCTTGAAGCTTTCTTT. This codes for CASSQQGTRDLEAFF.